This is a list of T cell receptor beta chains from one sample in a study of blood T cell repertoires in COVID-19. Clones were read by immunoSEQ multiplex PCR, and TCRdb kept only the in-frame ones, dropping some. The sample has about 32,000 clones, around 85% seen once. The sequenced material came from peripheral blood. Source of these receptors: a man aged 60 to 75 with active or convalescent COVID-19. Both conserved end residues are part of each CDR3. D genes are given only for firm matches. Size is omitted from some rows. Given values are once, few, many or a class for expanded clones.

>.|13|.|TRBJ1-1|TRBV2
CASSEKGTLEAFF
TGTGCCAGCAGTGAAAAGGGGACACTGGAAGCTTTCTTT
>.|13|TRBD1|TRBJ1-1|TRBV19
CAISDRGNTEAFF
TGTGCCATTTCCGACAGGGGGAACACTGAAGCTTTCTTT
>.|13|TRBD1|TRBJ1-2|TRBV6-5
CASSFGTDYGYTF
TGTGCCAGCAGTTTCGGGACAGACTATGGCTACACCTTC
>.|16|TRBD2|TRBJ2-1|TRBV5-4
CASSSGLAGVYNEQFF
TGTGCCAGCAGCTCCGGACTAGCGGGAGTTTACAATGAGCAGTTCTTC
>.|13|.|TRBJ1-2|TRBV28
CASSLRRRYGYTF
TGTGCCAGCAGTTTAAGACGGAGGTATGGCTACACCTTC
>.|15|TRBD1|TRBJ1-3|TRBV5-1
CASSGSTGTGNTIYF
TGCGCCAGCAGCGGATCGACAGGGACTGGAAACACCATATATTTT
>once|16|.|TRBJ1-5|TRBV4-1
CASSQGGGDSNQPQHF
TGCGCCAGCAGCCAGGGGGGGGGCGATAGCAATCAGCCCCAGCATTTT
>once|16|TRBD2|TRBJ2-1|TRBV7-2
CASSFGAGGYGVEQFF
TGTGCCAGCAGCTTTGGAGCGGGGGGGTATGGGGTTGAGCAGTTCTTC
>.|14|.|TRBJ2-2|TRBV11-3
CASSQAQGPGELFF
TGTGCCAGCAGCCAAGCTCAGGGGCCCGGGGAGCTGTTTTTT
>.|14|TRBD1|TRBJ1-6|TRBV28
CASTQGQGNSPLHF
TGTGCCAGCACCCAGGGACAGGGCAATTCACCCCTCCACTTT
>.|16|TRBD1|TRBJ1-6|TRBV11-2
CASSYPQGASNSPLHF
TGTGCCAGCAGCTACCCACAGGGGGCGTCTAATTCACCCCTCCACTTT
>.|14|.|TRBJ1-3|TRBV6-5
CASHPPGSGNTIYF
TGTGCCAGCCACCCCCCCGGTTCTGGAAACACCATATATTTT
>.|13|.|TRBJ2-2|TRBV28
CATLQTNTGELFF
TGTGCCACCTTACAGACAAACACCGGGGAGCTGTTTTTT
>.|15|.|TRBJ2-4|TRBV6-5
CASSYSTGAKNIQYF
TGTGCCAGCAGTTACTCGACAGGAGCCAAAAACATTCAGTACTTC
>once|12|.|TRBJ1-4|TRBV12-3/TRBV12-4
CASSLRLEKLFF
TGTGCCAGCAGTTTGCGGCTGGAAAAACTGTTTTTT
>.|15|TRBD1|TRBJ1-2|TRBV28
CASSFLGTGNYGYTF
TGTGCCAGCAGTTTTCTAGGGACAGGGAATTATGGCTACACCTTC
>.|16|.|TRBJ1-5|TRBV5-5
CASSPDGQNSNQPQHF
TGTGCCAGCAGCCCCGACGGACAGAATAGCAATCAGCCCCAGCATTTT
>.|14|.|TRBJ2-5|TRBV9
CASSRARNQETQYF
TGTGCCAGCAGCAGAGCGCGGAACCAAGAGACCCAGTACTTC
>.|15|TRBD1|TRBJ1-2|TRBV4-1
CASSLTTGTDYGYTF
TGCGCCAGCAGTCTCACGACCGGGACAGACTATGGCTACACCTTC
>.|15|.|TRBJ2-3|TRBV11-2
CASSLDHGGIDTQYF
TGTGCCAGCAGCTTAGATCACGGGGGAATAGATACGCAGTATTTT
>.|16|TRBD2|TRBJ2-1|TRBV5-1
CASSLVVGGAGHEQFF
TGCGCCAGCAGCTTGGTTGTCGGGGGGGCCGGGCATGAGCAGTTCTTC
>.|17|.|TRBJ2-2|TRBV19
CASSTPTTTGRTGELFF
TGTGCCAGTAGTACTCCCACAACGACAGGAAGAACCGGGGAGCTGTTTTTT
>.|15|.|TRBJ2-2|TRBV6-2/TRBV6-3
CASSRQDSNTGELFF
TGTGCCAGCAGTAGACAGGACTCGAACACCGGGGAGCTGTTTTTT
>.|15|.|TRBJ1-4|TRBV4-1
CASSQTGITNEKLFF
TGCGCCAGCAGCCAAACAGGGATAACTAATGAAAAACTGTTTTTT
>.|15|.|TRBJ2-1|TRBV24-1
CATSDPRAGSDEQFF
TGTGCCACCAGTGATCCCCGGGCAGGGTCGGATGAGCAGTTCTTC